This entry describes one T cell receptor (beta chain). Its antigen is not known. Time point indicated: newly diagnosed GD, antithyroid drugs for less than 3 months. PBMC RNA served as the TCR library source. The data derive from a study of regulatory T cells in long-lasting Graves disease. Findings and limits, study-wide: Preferential use of TRBV28, TRBJ1-2 and TRBJ2-5 was seen in persistent disease.

Trimming pared 6 bases from V and 5 bases from J, leaving 6 bases between. The CDR3 runs to 11 residues. Germline CDR1 MNHNS, CDR2 SASEGT. Construction of TCR beta libraries relied on iRepertoire HTBI primers and on Arm-PCR targeting CDR3 regions. TCRdb reprocessed the multiplex PCR reads via MiXCR and lists one record per CDR3 protein. The table shows 300,000 to 400,000 distinct CDR3 sequences, with 16% occurring only once. The same sample was also studied in work on T cells in Graves' hyperthyroidism and ophthalmopathy. This second study says: HTBI primers were employed in a first-round RT-PCR of the TCR CDR3. Median prediction lead before ophthalmopathy onset was 6 to 8 months with the model.

This TCR was sampled from a man between 40 and 49 years old with Graves disease. The chain is built from TRBV6-1 and TRBJ2-3; D uncertain. The specimen was peripheral blood mononuclear cells (PBMCs), collected at new diagnosis, from a patient treated with antithyroid drugs. This CDR3 is CASRVEDTQYF. In DNA, the CDR3 is TGTGCCAGCAGGGTGGAAGATACGCAGTATTTT.